This TCR beta chain was sequenced during a study of blood T cell repertoires in COVID-19. In the authors' workflow: Cell counts per sample came from amplifying reference gene primers. Using immunoSEQ multiplex PCR, the repertoire was profiled, and TCRdb retains in-frame clones only, with some absent. D and trimming come from the DNA, and the V and J calls and clone size come from that table. The table has over 250,000 clones, approximately 89% seen once. Trimming removed 1 base at V and 5 bases at J, with 8 bases between. The CDR3 runs 14 residues. Germline CDR1 LGHNA, CDR2 YNFKEQ. The study drew participants aged about 18 to 89 years from 20 to 30 US areas. Donors were grouped by their self-reported clinical history. Recovered status applied to Cohort 3 donors who had two consecutive negative PCRs. It also applied to those with clearance or with symptom resolution.

This clonotype was obtained from a woman aged 60 to 75 who had recovered from COVID-19. Sequenced sample: PBMCs or T cells enriched from blood (not recorded which). V is TRBV4-2 and J is TRBJ1-4; D remains unclear. The CDR3 protein is CASSQVPQNEKLFF. In DNA, the CDR3 is TGTGCCAGCAGCCAAGTTCCTCAGAATGAAAAACTGTTTTTT.